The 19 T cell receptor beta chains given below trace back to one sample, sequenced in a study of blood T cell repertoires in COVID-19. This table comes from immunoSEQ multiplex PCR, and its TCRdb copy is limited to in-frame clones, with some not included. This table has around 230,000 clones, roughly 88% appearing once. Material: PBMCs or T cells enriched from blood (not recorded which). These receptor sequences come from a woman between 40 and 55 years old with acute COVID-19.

The CDR3, as DNA: TGCGCCAGCAGCATGACTAGCGGCACAGATACGCAGTATTTT. Residues: CASSMTSGTDTQYF. The genes are TRBV5-1 and TRBJ2-3, with 8 nucleotides matching TRBD2. The CDR3 has 14 residues. Per the germline V gene, CDR1 is SGHRS and CDR2 is YFSETQ. Unmatched junction bases numbered 2, after V lost 4 bases and J lost 1 base.

CDR3 amino acids: CASSSNSGRNTDTQYF. CDR3 sequence (DNA): TGCGCCAGCAGTTCCAATAGCGGGAGAAACACAGATACGCAGTATTTT. V usage is TRBV5-1 and J usage is TRBJ2-3, with 9 bases lining up with TRBD2. This CDR3 spans 16 amino acids. In germline, CDR1 is SGHRS, CDR2 YFSETQ. Losses at the gene ends were 5 bases for V and 2 bases for J; bases not matched to a gene: 9.

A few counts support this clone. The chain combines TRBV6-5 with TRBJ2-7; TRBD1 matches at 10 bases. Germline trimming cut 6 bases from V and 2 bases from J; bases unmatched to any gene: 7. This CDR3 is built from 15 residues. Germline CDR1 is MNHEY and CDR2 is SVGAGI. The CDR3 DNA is TGTGCCAGCAGGGAGCCGGGACAGGGGACCTACGAGCAGTACTTC. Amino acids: CASREPGQGTYEQYF.

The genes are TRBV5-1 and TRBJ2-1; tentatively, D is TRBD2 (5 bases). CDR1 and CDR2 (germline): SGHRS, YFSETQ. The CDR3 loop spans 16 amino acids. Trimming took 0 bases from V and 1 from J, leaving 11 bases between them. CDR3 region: CASSLVAGLSYNEQFF. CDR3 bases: TGCGCCAGCAGCTTGGTGGCGGGCCTATCCTACAATGAGCAGTTCTTC.

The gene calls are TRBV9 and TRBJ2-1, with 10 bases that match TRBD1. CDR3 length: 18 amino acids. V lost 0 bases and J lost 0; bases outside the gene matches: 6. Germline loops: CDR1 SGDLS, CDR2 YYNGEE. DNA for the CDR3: TGTGCCAGCAGCGTAGGATCGGGACAGGGGAGCTCCTACAATGAGCAGTTCTTC. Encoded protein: CASSVGSGQGSSYNEQFF.

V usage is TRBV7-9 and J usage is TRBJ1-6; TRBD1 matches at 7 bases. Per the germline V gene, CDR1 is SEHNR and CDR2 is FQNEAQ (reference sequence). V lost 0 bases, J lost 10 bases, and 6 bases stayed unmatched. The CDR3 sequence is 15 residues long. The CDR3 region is CASSLADRERSPLHF. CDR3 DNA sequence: TGTGCCAGCAGCTTAGCCGACAGGGAGAGATCACCCCTCCACTTT. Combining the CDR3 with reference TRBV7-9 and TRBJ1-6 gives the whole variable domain DTGVSQNPRHKITKRGQNVTFRCDPISEHNRLYWYRQTLGQGPEFLTYFQNEAQLEKSRLLSDRFSAERPKGSFSTLEIQRTEQGDSAMYLCASSLADRERSPLHFGNGTRLTVT.

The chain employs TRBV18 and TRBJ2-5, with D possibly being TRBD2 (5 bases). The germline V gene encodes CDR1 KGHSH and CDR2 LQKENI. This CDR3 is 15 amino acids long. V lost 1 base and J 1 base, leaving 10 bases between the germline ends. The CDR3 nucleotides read TGTGCCAGCTCACCACAGAGCGGTACCCAAGAGACCCAGTACTTC. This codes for CASSPQSGTQETQYF.

The DNA for the CDR3 is TGCGCCAGCCGTATCGACAGGGGGCGATCTGAAGCTTTCTTT. Its translation is CASRIDRGRSEAFF. The genes are TRBV5-1 and TRBJ1-1; 10 bases are shared with TRBD1. Per the germline V gene, CDR1 is SGHRS and CDR2 is YFSETQ. The CDR3 loop spans 14 amino acids. With V trimmed by 7 bases and J by 6 bases, 9 bases remained unmatched.

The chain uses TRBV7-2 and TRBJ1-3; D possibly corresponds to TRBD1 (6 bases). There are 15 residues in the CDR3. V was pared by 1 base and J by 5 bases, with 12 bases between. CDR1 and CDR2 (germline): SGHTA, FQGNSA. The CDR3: CASSLVGGLRNTIYF. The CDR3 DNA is TGTGCCAGCAGCTTAGTGGGGGGGCTTAGAAACACCATATATTTT.

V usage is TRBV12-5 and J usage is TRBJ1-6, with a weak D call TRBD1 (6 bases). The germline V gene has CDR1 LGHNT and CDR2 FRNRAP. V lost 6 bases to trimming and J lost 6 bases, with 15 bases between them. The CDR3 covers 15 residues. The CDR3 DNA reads TGTGCTAGTGGCCCAACAGGGTGGGGTAATTCACCCCTCCACTTT. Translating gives CASGPTGWGNSPLHF.

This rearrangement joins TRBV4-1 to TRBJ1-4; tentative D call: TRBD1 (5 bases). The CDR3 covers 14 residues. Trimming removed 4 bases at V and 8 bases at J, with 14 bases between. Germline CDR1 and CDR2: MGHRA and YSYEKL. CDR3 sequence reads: CASSPPGGAEKLFF. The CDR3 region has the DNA TGCGCCAGCAGCCCCCCGGGGGGTGCGGAAAAACTGTTTTTT.

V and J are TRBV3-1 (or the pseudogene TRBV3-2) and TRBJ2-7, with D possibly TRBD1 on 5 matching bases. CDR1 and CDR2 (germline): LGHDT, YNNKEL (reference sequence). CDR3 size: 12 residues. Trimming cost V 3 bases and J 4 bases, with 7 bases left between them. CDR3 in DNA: TGTGCCAGCAGCCAGAACAGGTACGAGCAGTACTTC. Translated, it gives CASSQNRYEQYF.

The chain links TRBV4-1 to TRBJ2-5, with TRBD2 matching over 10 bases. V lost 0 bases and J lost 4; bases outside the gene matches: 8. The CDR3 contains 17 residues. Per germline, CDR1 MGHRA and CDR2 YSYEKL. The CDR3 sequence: CASSQDFTSGMGETQYF. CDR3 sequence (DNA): TGCGCCAGCAGCCAAGATTTCACTAGCGGGATGGGAGAGACCCAGTACTTC.

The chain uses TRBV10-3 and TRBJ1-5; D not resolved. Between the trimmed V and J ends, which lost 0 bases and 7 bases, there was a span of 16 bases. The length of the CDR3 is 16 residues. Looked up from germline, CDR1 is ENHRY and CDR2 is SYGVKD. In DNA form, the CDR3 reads TGTGCCATCAGTGAGTCACCCTTAGGAGGGCGACAGCCCCAGCATTTT. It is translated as CAISESPLGGRQPQHF.

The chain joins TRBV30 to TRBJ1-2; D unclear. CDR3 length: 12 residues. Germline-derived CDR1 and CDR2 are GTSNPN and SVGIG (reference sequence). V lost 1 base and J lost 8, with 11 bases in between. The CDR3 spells CAWSELSEGYTF. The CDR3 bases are TGTGCCTGGAGTGAGTTGTCGGAGGGCTACACCTTC.

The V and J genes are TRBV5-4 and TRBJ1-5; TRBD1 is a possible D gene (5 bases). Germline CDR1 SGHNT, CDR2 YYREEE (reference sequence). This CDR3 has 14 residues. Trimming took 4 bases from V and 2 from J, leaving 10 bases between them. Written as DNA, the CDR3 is TGTGCCAGCAGCCGGGGGACCGGCAATCAGCCCCAGCATTTT. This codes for CASSRGTGNQPQHF.

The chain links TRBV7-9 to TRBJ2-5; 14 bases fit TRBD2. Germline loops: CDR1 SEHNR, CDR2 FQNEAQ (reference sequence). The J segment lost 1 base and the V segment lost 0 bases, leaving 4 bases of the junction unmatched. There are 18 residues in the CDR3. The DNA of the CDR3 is TGTGCCAGCAGCTTAGCGATAGGACTAGCGGGGGGCCAAGAGACCCAGTACTTC. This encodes CASSLAIGLAGGQETQYF. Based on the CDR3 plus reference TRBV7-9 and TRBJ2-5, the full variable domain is DTGVSQNPRHKITKRGQNVTFRCDPISEHNRLYWYRQTLGQGPEFLTYFQNEAQLEKSRLLSDRFSAERPKGSFSTLEIQRTEQGDSAMYLCASSLAIGLAGGQETQYFGPGTRLLVL.

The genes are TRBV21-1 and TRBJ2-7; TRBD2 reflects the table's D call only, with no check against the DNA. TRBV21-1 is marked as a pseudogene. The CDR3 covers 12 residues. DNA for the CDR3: TGTGCCAGCAGCTACACGGGGTGGGAGCAGTACTTC. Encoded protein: CASSYTGWEQYF.

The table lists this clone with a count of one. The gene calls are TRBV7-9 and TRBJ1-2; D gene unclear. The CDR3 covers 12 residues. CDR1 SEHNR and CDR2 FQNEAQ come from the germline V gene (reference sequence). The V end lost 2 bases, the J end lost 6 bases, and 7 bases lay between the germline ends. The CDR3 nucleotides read TGTGCCAGCAGCTTACAAAGCAATGGCTACACCTTC. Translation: CASSLQSNGYTF.